Following are 2 T cell receptor beta chains from one sample sequenced in a study of blood T cells in healthy people across ages. The use of a sample-barcoded 5' primer and a J-beta primer mix characterized a second PCR of roughly 6 to 11 cycles. MiXCR, run by TCRdb on the 5' RACE reads, gives a single entry per CDR3 protein. The data contain fewer than 700,000 distinct CDR3 sequences, around half of them singletons. The specimen sequenced was blood. The receptors shown here come from an elderly man in good health.

This chain connects TRBV5-1 to TRBJ1-4; 10 bases fit TRBD1. With V trimmed by 0 bases and J by 4 bases, 0 bases remained unmatched. CDR3 length: 15 amino acids. Germline V gene data show CDR1 as SGHRS and CDR2 as YFSETQ. The CDR3 DNA reads TGCGCCAGCAGCTTGGGGACAGGGGGTAATGAAAAACTGTTTTTT. It codes for CASSLGTGGNEKLFF.

The rearrangement links TRBV7-2 to TRBJ2-7; D may match TRBD1 or TRBD2 (6 bases each). Germline V CDR1 and CDR2: SGHTA, FQGNSA. CDR3 length equals 12 residues. CDR3 loop: CVTGAASYEQYF. CDR3 nucleotides: TGTGTCACGGGGGCAGCCTCCTACGAGCAGTACTTC.